This is a list of T cell receptor beta chains from one sample in a study of a mutant IDH1 vaccine in newly diagnosed glioma. The method was immunoSEQ multiplex PCR; TCRdb's version includes in-frame clones alone and lacks a portion of them. Of 50,000 or so clones listed, just over 85% were seen once; the top ten hold 2% to 3%. The input for sequencing was PBMCs, taken from a glioma patient treated with radiotherapy, temozolomide or both. Receptors were obtained from a man in his forties with glioma. CDR3s include the opening cysteine and the closing phenylalanine or tryptophan. The order of the fields is J gene, D gene, clone size, V gene, CDR3 protein, CDR3 DNA. D genes are given only for firm matches. Where a row states a size, it is once, few, many or the class of an expanded clone; other rows omit it.

TRBJ1-2	-	-	TRBV5-4	CASSLGPGSQDGYTF	TGTGCCAGCAGCTTGGGGCCGGGCAGTCAGGATGGCTACACCTTC
TRBJ2-3	TRBD2	-	TRBV29-1	CSVGRGASGADTQYF	TGCAGCGTCGGAAGAGGGGCTAGCGGGGCAGATACGCAGTATTTT
TRBJ1-2	-	-	TRBV2	CASRYSYVNYGYTF	TGTGCCAGCAGGTACAGCTATGTGAACTATGGCTACACCTTC
TRBJ1-5	-	few	TRBV7-2	CASSFGTVGSQPQHF	TGTGCCAGCAGCTTCGGAACAGTTGGCAGTCAGCCCCAGCATTTT
TRBJ2-7	-	once	TRBV9	CASSVEWDRPTYEQYF	TGTGCCAGCAGCGTAGAGTGGGATCGACCAACCTACGAGCAGTACTTC
TRBJ2-7	TRBD1	-	TRBV6-1	CAGEDRVSYEQYF	TGTGCCGGAGAGGACAGGGTATCCTACGAGCAGTACTTC
TRBJ1-5	-	-	TRBV5-1	CASSLDGFNQPQHF	TGCGCCAGCAGCTTGGACGGATTCAATCAGCCCCAGCATTTT
TRBJ2-7	TRBD1	-	TRBV18	CASSPPGTGGNEQYF	TGTGCCAGCTCACCCCCAGGGACAGGGGGTAACGAGCAGTACTTC
TRBJ2-7	-	-	TRBV5-1	CASSSRGSEQYF	TGCGCCAGCAGCAGTCGGGGCAGCGAGCAGTACTTC
TRBJ2-7	-	-	TRBV18	CASSPRTGTASYEQYF	TGTGCCAGCTCACCGCGAACCGGGACGGCCTCCTACGAGCAGTACTTC
TRBJ1-2	TRBD1	-	TRBV7-9	CASSRTGYDYGYTF	TGTGCCAGCAGCCGGACAGGGTATGACTATGGCTACACCTTC
TRBJ2-1	TRBD1	few	TRBV5-1	CASSWRDRGDEQFF	TGCGCCAGCAGCTGGCGAGACAGGGGTGATGAGCAGTTCTTC
TRBJ1-2	-	-	TRBV5-1	CASSTTGYGYTF	TGCGCCAGCAGTACAACAGGGTATGGCTACACCTTC
TRBJ1-2	TRBD1	-	TRBV7-8	CASSWTGTGAGYTF	TGTGCCAGCAGCTGGACAGGGACGGGGGCTGGCTACACCTTC
TRBJ2-7	-	few	TRBV7-9	CASSLFQEQYF	TGTGCCAGCAGCTTATTCCAAGAGCAGTACTTC
TRBJ2-1	-	few	TRBV7-3	CASSRGTEQFF	TGTGCCAGCAGCCGGGGGACTGAGCAGTTCTTC
TRBJ2-1	-	-	TRBV4-1	CASSHSARGRGAEQFF	TGCGCCAGCAGCCACTCCGCAAGGGGCAGGGGCGCTGAGCAGTTCTTC
TRBJ2-7	-	-	TRBV4-1	CASSQVQGEQYF	TGCGCCAGCAGCCAAGTACAAGGCGAGCAGTACTTC
TRBJ2-3	-	-	TRBV27	CASAIDRDTQYF	TGTGCCAGCGCCATCGATCGGGATACGCAGTATTTT
TRBJ2-7	-	-	TRBV6-5	CASRTGDYEQYF	TGTGCCAGCAGAACTGGGGACTACGAGCAGTACTTC
TRBJ2-5	-	-	TRBV7-2	CASRQSGKETQYF	TGTGCCAGCCGCCAGAGTGGTAAGGAGACCCAGTACTTC
TRBJ1-3	TRBD1	few	TRBV9	CASSLKGGFGNTIYF	TGTGCCAGCAGCCTAAAAGGGGGCTTTGGAAACACCATATATTTT
TRBJ2-7	TRBD1	-	TRBV18	CASSPPGGPYEQYF	TGTGCCAGCTCACCACCAGGGGGCCCCTACGAGCAGTACTTC
TRBJ1-4	-	-	TRBV5-1	CASSSGYGGSNEKLFF	TGCGCCAGCAGCTCGGGATACGGGGGCTCTAATGAAAAACTGTTTTTT
TRBJ2-2	-	-	TRBV19	CASRGDRGFGELFF	TGTGCCAGTAGGGGGGACCGCGGGTTCGGGGAGCTGTTTTTT
TRBJ1-1	-	-	TRBV7-2	CASSFPTYTEAFF	TGTGCCAGCAGCTTCCCTACTTACACTGAAGCTTTCTTT
TRBJ2-2	-	-	TRBV27	CASSLIGTMNTGELFF	TGTGCCAGCAGTTTAATCGGGACGATGAACACCGGGGAGCTGTTTTTT
TRBJ2-7	-	-	TRBV20-1	CSVHEQYF	TGCAGTGTCCACGAGCAGTACTTC
TRBJ2-7	-	-	TRBV4-1	CASSHSRASSYEQYF	TGCGCCAGCAGCCATAGCAGGGCGAGCTCCTACGAGCAGTACTTC
TRBJ2-3	TRBD1	few	TRBV6-1	CASRYRGLGDTQYF	TGTGCCAGCAGGTACAGGGGATTGGGAGATACGCAGTATTTT
TRBJ2-7	TRBD2	-	TRBV18	CASTNSPGGSNEQYF	TGTGCCAGCACTAATTCGCCGGGAGGATCGAACGAGCAGTACTTC
TRBJ2-1	-	-	TRBV21-1	CASSVAGNEQFF	TGTGCCAGCAGCGTCGCGGGGAATGAGCAGTTCTTC
TRBJ2-1	TRBD2	-	TRBV9	CASSPQIAGGPHEQFF	TGTGCCAGCAGCCCGCAAATAGCGGGAGGGCCCCATGAGCAGTTCTTC
TRBJ1-2	-	-	TRBV6-5	CASSFQGYSGYTF	TGTGCCAGCAGTTTTCAGGGTTATAGTGGCTACACCTTC
TRBJ2-7	-	-	TRBV5-1	CASSPGSYEQYF	TGCGCCAGCTCCCCCGGGAGCTACGAGCAGTACTTC
TRBJ1-4	-	-	TRBV5-5	CASSFEAEKLFF	TGTGCCAGCAGCTTTGAGGCTGAAAAACTGTTTTTT
TRBJ2-1	-	-	TRBV7-9	CASSSEVIRYNEQFF	TGTGCCAGCAGCTCCGAAGTTATCCGTTACAATGAGCAGTTCTTC
TRBJ2-1	TRBD1	once	TRBV19	CASSTTGASSYNEQFF	TGTGCCAGTAGCACGACAGGGGCGAGCTCCTACAATGAGCAGTTCTTC
TRBJ1-2	TRBD1	-	TRBV6-5	CASSYLGQGAGGYTF	TGTGCCAGCAGTTACCTCGGGCAGGGGGCTGGTGGCTACACCTTC
TRBJ1-1	-	-	TRBV5-4	CASSSEQGTAFF	TGTGCCAGCAGCTCGGAACAGGGAACAGCTTTCTTT
TRBJ1-5	TRBD1	few	TRBV28	CASSSSGTGYQPQHF	TGTGCCAGCAGTTCATCCGGGACAGGGTATCAGCCCCAGCATTTT
TRBJ1-4	-	-	TRBV19	CASSRGRFNEKLFF	TGTGCCAGTAGTAGGGGACGGTTTAATGAAAAACTGTTTTTT
TRBJ2-5	TRBD2	-	TRBV10-2	CASSGGRETQYF	TGCGCCAGCAGTGGCGGGAGAGAGACCCAGTACTTC
TRBJ2-7	-	-	TRBV19	CASARDRTAYEQYF	TGTGCCAGTGCCCGGGACCGAACGGCCTACGAGCAGTACTTC
TRBJ1-1	TRBD1	-	TRBV5-1	CASSPTADRGLGAFF	TGCGCCAGCAGCCCCACAGCCGACAGGGGGCTGGGAGCTTTCTTT